These 19 T cell receptor beta chains originate from one sample sequenced in a study of blood T cell repertoires in COVID-19. TCRdb's table, derived via immunoSEQ multiplex PCR, lists solely in-frame clones and lacks some. The sample records about 90,000 clones, roughly three quarters being singletons. The sequencing sample was made of peripheral blood. The receptors originated from a woman older than 75 with acute or convalescent COVID-19.

This clone showed up just a few times. This chain links TRBV5-1 with TRBJ2-3; TRBD2 matches 9 bases. This CDR3 region has 17 residues. The V segment lost 5 bases and the J segment 0 bases; nucleotides outside the gene matches: 10. CDR1 is SGHRS, CDR2 YFSETQ, per germline. Here the CDR3 DNA reads TGCGCCAGCAGTCAAGCGGGAGGACCCTTTAGCACAGATACGCAGTATTTT. It is translated as CASSQAGGPFSTDTQYF.

This chain connects TRBV11-3 to TRBJ2-2; possibly TRBD1 for D (6 bases). CDR1 SGHNT and CDR2 YENEEA come from the germline V gene. The CDR3 length is 13 residues. V was cut by 5 bases and J by 4 bases, with 8 bases left in between. CDR3 protein: CASSQGGTGELFF. CDR3 coding DNA: TGTGCCAGCAGCCAAGGGGGCACCGGGGAGCTGTTTTTT.

CDR3 DNA: TGTGCCAGCAGGGACATAGATAATTCACCCCTCCACTTT. Residues: CASRDIDNSPLHF. The chain uses TRBV25-1 and TRBJ1-6; possibly TRBD1 for D (5 bases). The V gene lost 6 bases and the J gene lost 5 bases, with 8 bases spanning the gap. The germline V gene encodes CDR1 MGHDK and CDR2 SYGVNS. The CDR3 is made up of 13 amino acids.

This chain joins TRBV7-2 and TRBJ1-2, with no clear D. The CDR3 has 14 amino acids. V lost 5 bases to trimming and J lost 7 bases, with 17 bases between them. CDR1 is SGHTA, CDR2 FQGNSA, per germline. The CDR3 is CASSPRLLGLGYTF. CDR3 in DNA: TGTGCCAGCAGCCCCCGCCTTTTGGGCCTTGGCTACACCTTC.

The chain combines TRBV12-3 or TRBV12-4 with TRBJ2-7; weak D call: TRBD1 (6 bases). Trimming shortened V by 4 bases and J by 6 bases, and 13 bases separated the two germline ends. CDR3 length: 13 residues. CDR3 DNA sequence: TGTGCCAGCAGTTCTGAACAGGGAACCGAGCAGTACTTC. Amino acids: CASSSEQGTEQYF.

The chain links TRBV10-3 to TRBJ1-2; a possible D gene is TRBD1 (6 bases). CDR1 ENHRY and CDR2 SYGVKD come from the germline V gene. Trimming removed 0 bases from V and 1 base from J, with 15 bases in between. The CDR3 has 17 amino acids. CDR3 residues: CAISESPLTGDNYGYTF. The DNA for the CDR3 is TGTGCCATCAGTGAGTCTCCCTTGACAGGCGATAACTATGGCTACACCTTC.

V usage is TRBV5-1 and J usage is TRBJ1-3; perhaps TRBD1 as D (6 bases). The ends were cut back, 4 bases at V and 0 bases at J, with 14 bases in the middle. The length of the CDR3 is 16 residues. The germline gives CDR1 SGHRS, CDR2 YFSETQ. The CDR3 nucleotides read TGCGCCAGCAGCCCAGGGACAACCTACTCTGGAAACACCATATATTTT. Translated, it gives CASSPGTTYSGNTIYF.

The chain couples TRBV19 to TRBJ2-7, with 15 nucleotides matching TRBD2. The CDR3 covers 16 residues. CDR1 is LNHDA, CDR2 SQIVND, per germline (reference sequence). V was pared by 2 bases and J by 5 bases, with 4 bases of the junction left unmatched. This CDR3 reads CASSIRGLAGGNEQYF. For the CDR3, the DNA is TGTGCCAGTAGTATAAGAGGACTAGCGGGAGGGAACGAGCAGTACTTC.

The chain employs TRBV30 and TRBJ2-7; D gene ambiguous. This CDR3 is 11 amino acids long. V dropped 0 bases and J dropped 3 bases, with 3 bases sitting between them. The germline V gene has CDR1 GTSNPN and CDR2 SVGIG (reference sequence). This chain's CDR3 is CAWSVNYEQYF. CDR3 bases: TGTGCCTGGAGTGTCAACTACGAGCAGTACTTC. The variable domain in full, completed from reference TRBV30 and TRBJ2-7, reads SQTIHQWPATLVQPVGSPLSLECTVEGTSNPNLYWYRQAAGRGLQLLFYSVGIGQISSEVPQNLSASRPQDRQFILSSKKLLLSDSGFYLCAWSVNYEQYFGPGTRLTVT.

The chain couples TRBV5-1 to TRBJ2-3; 8 bases line up with TRBD2. J gave up 0 bases and V 2 bases, and 2 bases lay outside the gene matches. Germline CDR1 and CDR2: SGHRS and YFSETQ. The CDR3 runs to 15 residues. In DNA, the CDR3 is TGCGCCAGCAGCTTCATAGCGGGAAGCACAGATACGCAGTATTTT. Encoded protein: CASSFIAGSTDTQYF.

The rearrangement uses TRBV2 and TRBJ1-3; the match to TRBD1 covers 7 bases. The CDR3 totals 15 residues. V lost 2 bases, J lost 3 bases, and 4 bases stayed unmatched. In germline, CDR1 is SNHLY, CDR2 FYNNEI. The CDR3 is CASSEQGEFGNTIYF. The CDR3 DNA reads as TGTGCCAGCAGTGAACAGGGGGAATTTGGAAACACCATATATTTT.

This clone was picked up a small number of times. CDR3 residues: CSASFDRGLAFF. The CDR3 DNA follows: TGCAGTGCTAGTTTCGACAGGGGATTAGCTTTCTTT. The chain has TRBV20-1 and TRBJ1-1; TRBD1 aligns across 8 bases. This CDR3 is 12 amino acids long. Trimming removed 3 bases from V and 10 bases from J; junction bases left unmatched: 7. Germline V gives CDR1 DFQATT, CDR2 SNEGSKA (reference sequence).

This clone has just one count. The chain joins TRBV7-8 to TRBJ1-6, with D unclear. CDR3 length: 16 amino acids. The germline V gene encodes CDR1 SGHVS and CDR2 FQNEAQ. V was pared by 3 bases and J by 7 bases, with 16 bases between. CDR3 amino acids: CASSFSEGRPNSPLHF. In DNA, the CDR3 is TGTGCCAGCAGCTTTAGTGAGGGTCGACCGAATTCACCCCTCCACTTT.

This clone was seen once. The CDR3 here is CASSPAGGPYDTQYF. CDR3 in DNA: TGCGCCAGCAGCCCAGCGGGAGGGCCTTACGATACGCAGTATTTT. This rearrangement joins TRBV5-1 to TRBJ2-3; TRBD2 matches 10 bases. Unmatched junction bases numbered 8, after V lost 4 bases and J lost 6 bases. CDR3 size: 15 residues. Looked up from germline, CDR1 is SGHRS and CDR2 is YFSETQ.

This clone appeared many times. The CDR3 nucleotides are TGTGCCAGCTCACCGATGACAGGGGAGAACACTGAAGCTTTCTTT. This encodes CASSPMTGENTEAFF. This chain links TRBV18 with TRBJ1-1; 8 positions match TRBD1. The CDR3 covers 15 residues. The J segment lost 1 base and the V segment lost 3 bases, leaving 4 bases of the junction unmatched. Germline values: CDR1 KGHSH, CDR2 LQKENI. Looking up the rest from reference TRBV18 and TRBJ1-1 gives the full variable domain: NAGVMQNPRHLVRRRGQEARLRCSPMKGHSHVYWYRQLPEEGLKFMVYLQKENIIDESGMPKERFSAEFPKEGPSILRIQQVVRGDSAAYFCASSPMTGENTEAFFGQGTRLTVV.

J is TRBJ1-2 and V is TRBV5-1, with 9 bases lining up with TRBD1. V lost 3 bases, J lost 2 bases, and 11 bases stayed unmatched. Per the germline V gene, CDR1 is SGHRS and CDR2 is YFSETQ. The CDR3 extends over 17 amino acids. The CDR3 protein is CASSSGQGTDLNYGYTF. The CDR3 DNA is TGCGCCAGCAGCTCTGGACAGGGGACAGATTTAAACTATGGCTACACCTTC.

V and J are TRBV28 and TRBJ1-2; D is possibly TRBD1 (5 bases). This CDR3 has 14 amino acids. Trimming removed 9 bases at V and 3 bases at J, with 17 bases between. Germline V CDR1 and CDR2: MDHEN, SYDVKM. The CDR3: CASSGPQGYYGYTF. Written as DNA, the CDR3 is TGTGCCAGTTCAGGGCCCCAGGGATACTATGGCTACACCTTC.

In DNA form, the CDR3 reads TGTGCCACCAGCAGAGGGGGACACATTAGCAATCAGCCCCAGCATTTT. As protein: CATSRGGHISNQPQHF. The chain combines TRBV15 with TRBJ1-5, with a tentative D call TRBD1 (6 bases). Germline V gene sequence: CDR1 LNHNV, CDR2 YYDKDF (reference sequence). Trimming cost V 1 base and J 0 bases, with 10 bases left between them. The CDR3 consists of 16 residues.

This chain links TRBV5-4 with TRBJ1-2; TRBD1 might be the D (5 bases). Trimming took 5 bases from V and 7 from J, leaving 15 bases between them. The length of the CDR3 is 13 residues. Germline CDR1 SGHNT, CDR2 YYREEE (reference sequence). CDR3 region: CASSGEGLLGYTF. DNA of the CDR3: TGTGCCAGCAGTGGGGAGGGGCTGCTTGGCTACACCTTC.